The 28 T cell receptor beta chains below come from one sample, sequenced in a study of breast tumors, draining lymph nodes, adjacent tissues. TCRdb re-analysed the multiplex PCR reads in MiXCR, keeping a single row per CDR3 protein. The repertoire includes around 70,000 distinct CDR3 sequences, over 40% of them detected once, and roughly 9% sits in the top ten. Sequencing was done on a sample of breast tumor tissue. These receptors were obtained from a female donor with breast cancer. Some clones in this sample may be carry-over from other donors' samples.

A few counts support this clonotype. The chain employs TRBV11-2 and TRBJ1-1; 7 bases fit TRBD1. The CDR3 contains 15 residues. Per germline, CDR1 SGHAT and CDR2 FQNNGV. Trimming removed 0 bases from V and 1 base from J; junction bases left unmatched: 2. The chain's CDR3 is CASSLEGQTNTEAFF. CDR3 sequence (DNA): TGTGCCAGCAGCTTAGAGGGACAGACGAACACTGAAGCTTTCTTT.

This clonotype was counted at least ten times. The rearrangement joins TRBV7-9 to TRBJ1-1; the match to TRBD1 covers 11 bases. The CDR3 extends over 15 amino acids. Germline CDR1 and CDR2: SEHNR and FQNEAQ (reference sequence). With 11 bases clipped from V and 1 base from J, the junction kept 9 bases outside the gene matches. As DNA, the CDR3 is TGTGCCTCTGGGACAGGGGGTTTAGGGAACACTGAAGCTTTCTTT. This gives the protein CASGTGGLGNTEAFF.

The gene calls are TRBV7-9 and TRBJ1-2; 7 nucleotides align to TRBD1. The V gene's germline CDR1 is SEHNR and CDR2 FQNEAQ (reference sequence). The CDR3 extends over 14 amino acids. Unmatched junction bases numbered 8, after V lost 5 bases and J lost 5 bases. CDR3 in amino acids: CASSPGGPPYGYTF. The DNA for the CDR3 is TGTGCCAGCAGCCCAGGGGGGCCTCCTTATGGCTACACCTTC.

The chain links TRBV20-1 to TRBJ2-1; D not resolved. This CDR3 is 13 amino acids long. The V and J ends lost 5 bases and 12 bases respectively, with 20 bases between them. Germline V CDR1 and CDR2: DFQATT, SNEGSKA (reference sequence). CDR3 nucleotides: TGCAGTGCTGGAACGGCAAGCACAGATACGCAGTTCTTC. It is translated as CSAGTASTDTQFF.

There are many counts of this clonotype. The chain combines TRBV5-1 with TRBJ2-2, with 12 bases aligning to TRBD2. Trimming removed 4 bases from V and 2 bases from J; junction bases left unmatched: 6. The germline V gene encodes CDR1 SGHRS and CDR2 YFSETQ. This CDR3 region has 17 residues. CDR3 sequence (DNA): TGCGCCAGCAGCCTGACTAGCGGGGGAACAAACACCGGGGAGCTGTTTTTT. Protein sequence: CASSLTSGGTNTGELFF.

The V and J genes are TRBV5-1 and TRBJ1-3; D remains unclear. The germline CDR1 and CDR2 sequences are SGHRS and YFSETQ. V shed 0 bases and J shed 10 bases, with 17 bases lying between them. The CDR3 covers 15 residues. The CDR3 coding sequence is TGCGCCAGCAGCTTGGGACTGGTCTCTGGAAGTACCATATATTTT. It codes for CASSLGLVSGSTIYF.

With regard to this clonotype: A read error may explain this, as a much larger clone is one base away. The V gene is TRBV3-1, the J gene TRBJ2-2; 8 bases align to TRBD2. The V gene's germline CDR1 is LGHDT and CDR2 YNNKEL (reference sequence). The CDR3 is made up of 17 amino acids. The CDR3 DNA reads TGTGCCAGCAGCCAAGGGCCAGCGGGAGTGGCGACCGGGGAGCTGCTTTTT. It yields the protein CASSQGPAGVATGELLF.

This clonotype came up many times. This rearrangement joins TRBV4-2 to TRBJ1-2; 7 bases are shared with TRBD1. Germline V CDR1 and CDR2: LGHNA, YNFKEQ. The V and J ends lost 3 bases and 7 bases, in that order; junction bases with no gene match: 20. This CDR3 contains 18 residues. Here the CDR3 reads CASSHTTQRWGTASGYTF. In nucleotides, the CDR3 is TGTGCCAGCAGCCACACCACCCAAAGATGGGGGACAGCCTCTGGCTACACCTTC.

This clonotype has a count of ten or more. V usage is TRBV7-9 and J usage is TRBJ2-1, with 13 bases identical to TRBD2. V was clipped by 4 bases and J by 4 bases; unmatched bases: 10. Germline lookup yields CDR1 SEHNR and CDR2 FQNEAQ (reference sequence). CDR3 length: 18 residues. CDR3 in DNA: TGTGCCAGCAGCTCACGACTAGCGGGGGGCTATATGTACAATGAGCAGTTCTTC. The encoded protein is CASSSRLAGGYMYNEQFF. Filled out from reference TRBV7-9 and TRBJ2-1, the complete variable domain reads DTGVSQNPRHKITKRGQNVTFRCDPISEHNRLYWYRQTLGQGPEFLTYFQNEAQLEKSRLLSDRFSAERPKGSFSTLEIQRTEQGDSAMYLCASSSRLAGGYMYNEQFFGPGTRLTVL.

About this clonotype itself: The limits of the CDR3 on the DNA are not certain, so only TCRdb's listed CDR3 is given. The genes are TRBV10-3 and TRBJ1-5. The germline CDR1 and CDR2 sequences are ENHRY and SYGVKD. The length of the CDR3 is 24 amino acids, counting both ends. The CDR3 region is CAISESRGTSGSNEQFFGPGTRHF.

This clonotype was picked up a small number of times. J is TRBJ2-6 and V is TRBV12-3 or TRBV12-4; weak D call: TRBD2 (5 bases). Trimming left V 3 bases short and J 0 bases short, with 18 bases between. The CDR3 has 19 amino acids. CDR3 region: CASSFLQTNLSSGANVLTF. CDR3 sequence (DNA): TGTGCCAGCAGTTTCCTACAGACTAACCTTAGCTCTGGGGCCAACGTCCTGACTTTC.

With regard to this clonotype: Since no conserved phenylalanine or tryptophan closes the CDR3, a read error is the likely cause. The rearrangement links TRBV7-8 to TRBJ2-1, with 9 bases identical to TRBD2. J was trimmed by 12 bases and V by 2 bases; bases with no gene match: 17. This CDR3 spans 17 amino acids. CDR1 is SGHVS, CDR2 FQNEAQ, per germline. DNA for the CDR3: TGTGCCAGCAGCTTAAAATTTGCGGGAGGGCCCGCAAGTGGGCAGTTCGTC. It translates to CASSLKFAGGPASGQFV.

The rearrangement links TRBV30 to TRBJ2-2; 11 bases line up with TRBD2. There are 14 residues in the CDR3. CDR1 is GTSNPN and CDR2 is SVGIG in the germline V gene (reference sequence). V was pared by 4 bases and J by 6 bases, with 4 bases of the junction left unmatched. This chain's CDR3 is CAWMGTSGSGELFF. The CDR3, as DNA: TGTGCCTGGATGGGGACTAGCGGTTCCGGGGAGCTGTTTTTT.

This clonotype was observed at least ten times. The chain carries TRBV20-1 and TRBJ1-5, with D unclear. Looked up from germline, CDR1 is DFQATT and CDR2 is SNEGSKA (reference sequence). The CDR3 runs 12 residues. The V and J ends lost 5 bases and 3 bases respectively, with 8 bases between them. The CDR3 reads CSASSYNQPQHF. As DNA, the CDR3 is TGCAGTGCTTCCTCTTACAATCAGCCCCAGCATTTT.

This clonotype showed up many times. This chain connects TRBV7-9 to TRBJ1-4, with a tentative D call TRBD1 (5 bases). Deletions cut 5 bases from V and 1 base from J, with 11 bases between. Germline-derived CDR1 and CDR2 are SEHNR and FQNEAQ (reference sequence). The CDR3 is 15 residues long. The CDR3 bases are TGTGCCAGCAGCCGATCGAGGGGAACTAATGAAAAACTGTTTTTT. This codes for CASSRSRGTNEKLFF. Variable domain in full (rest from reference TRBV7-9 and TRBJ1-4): DTGVSQNPRHKITKRGQNVTFRCDPISEHNRLYWYRQTLGQGPEFLTYFQNEAQLEKSRLLSDRFSAERPKGSFSTLEIQRTEQGDSAMYLCASSRSRGTNEKLFFGSGTQLSVL.

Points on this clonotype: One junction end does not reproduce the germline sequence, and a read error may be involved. Here the CDR3 reads CSARRAGGQGDTRYF. The CDR3, as DNA: TGCAGTGCTAGACGAGCGGGGGGCCAGGGAGATACGCGGTATTTT. The V call is TRBV20-1, the J call TRBJ2-3; 9 nucleotides agree with TRBD2. Per the germline V gene, CDR1 is DFQATT and CDR2 is SNEGSKA (reference sequence). The CDR3 has 15 amino acids.

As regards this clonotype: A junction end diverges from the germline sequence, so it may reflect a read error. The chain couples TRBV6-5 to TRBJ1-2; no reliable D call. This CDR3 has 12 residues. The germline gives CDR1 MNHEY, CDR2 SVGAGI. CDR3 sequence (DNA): TGTGCCAGCTTCACGGACGGCTATGGCTATACCTTC. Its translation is CASFTDGYGYTF.

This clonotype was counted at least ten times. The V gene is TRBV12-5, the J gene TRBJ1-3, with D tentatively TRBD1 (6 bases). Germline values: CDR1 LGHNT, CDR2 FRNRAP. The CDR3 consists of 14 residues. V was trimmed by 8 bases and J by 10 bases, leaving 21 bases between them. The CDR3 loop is CASYRRGSVSTIYF. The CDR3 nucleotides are TGTGCTAGTTACCGAAGGGGGTCCGTTTCGACCATATATTTT.

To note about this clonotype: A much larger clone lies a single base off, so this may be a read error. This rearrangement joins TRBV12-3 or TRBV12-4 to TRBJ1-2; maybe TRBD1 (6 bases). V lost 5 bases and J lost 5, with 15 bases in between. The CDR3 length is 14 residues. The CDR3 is CASSKGGYMYGYTF. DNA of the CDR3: TGTGCCAGCAGTAAGGGGGGTTATATGTATGGCTACACCTTC.

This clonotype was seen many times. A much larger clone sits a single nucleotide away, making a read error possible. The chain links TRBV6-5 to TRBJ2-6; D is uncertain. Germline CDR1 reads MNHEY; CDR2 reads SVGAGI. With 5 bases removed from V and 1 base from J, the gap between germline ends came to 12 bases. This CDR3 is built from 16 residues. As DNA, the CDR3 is TGTGCCAGCAGTCCCTCAGGAAGATCTGGGGCCAACGTCCTGACTTTC. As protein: CASSPSGRSGANVLTF.

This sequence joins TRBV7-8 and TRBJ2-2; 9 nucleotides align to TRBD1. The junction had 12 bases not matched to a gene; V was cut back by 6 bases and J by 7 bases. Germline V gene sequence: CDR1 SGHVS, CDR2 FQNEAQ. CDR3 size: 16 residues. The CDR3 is CASRPPRDRVGGELFF. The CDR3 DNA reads TGTGCCAGCAGACCTCCGAGGGACAGGGTAGGCGGGGAGCTGTTTTTT.

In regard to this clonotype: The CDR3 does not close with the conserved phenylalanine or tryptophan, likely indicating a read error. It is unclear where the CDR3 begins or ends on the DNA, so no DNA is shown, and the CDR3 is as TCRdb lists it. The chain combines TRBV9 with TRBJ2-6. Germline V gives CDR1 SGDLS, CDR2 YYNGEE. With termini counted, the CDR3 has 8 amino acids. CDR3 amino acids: CASSVGTS.

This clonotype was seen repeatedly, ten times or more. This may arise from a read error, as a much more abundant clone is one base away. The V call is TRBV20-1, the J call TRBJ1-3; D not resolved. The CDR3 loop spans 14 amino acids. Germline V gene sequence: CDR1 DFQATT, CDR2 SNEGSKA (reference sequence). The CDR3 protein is CSANKLNSGTTIYF. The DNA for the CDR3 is TGCAGTGCTAATAAATTAAACTCTGGAACCACCATATATTTT.

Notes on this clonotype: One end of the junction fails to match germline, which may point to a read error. The DNA for the CDR3 is TGTGCCAGCAGCTCTACCGACGGGGGGCGTGAAAAACTGTTTTTT. This codes for CASSSTDGGREKLFF. The chain has TRBV15 and TRBJ1-4, with D perhaps matching TRBD1 (6 bases). This CDR3 has 15 residues. CDR1 LNHNV and CDR2 YYDKDF come from the germline V gene (reference sequence). Complete variable domain (other parts from reference TRBV15 and TRBJ1-4): DAMVIQNPRYQVTQFGKPVTLSCSQTLNHNVMYWYQQKSSQAPKLLFHYYDKDFNNEADTPDNFQSRRPNTSFCFLDIRSPGLGDTAMYLCASSSTDGGREKLFFGSGTQLSVL.

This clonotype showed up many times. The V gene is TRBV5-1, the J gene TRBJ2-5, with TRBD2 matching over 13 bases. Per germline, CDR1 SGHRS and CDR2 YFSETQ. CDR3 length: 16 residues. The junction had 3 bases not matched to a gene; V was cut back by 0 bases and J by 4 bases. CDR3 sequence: CASSLATSGGGETQYF. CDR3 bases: TGCGCCAGCAGCTTGGCCACTAGCGGGGGGGGAGAGACCCAGTACTTC. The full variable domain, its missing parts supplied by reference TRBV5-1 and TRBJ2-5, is KAGVTQTPRYLIKTRGQQVTLSCSPISGHRSVSWYQQTPGQGLQFLFEYFSETQRNKGNFPGRFSGRQFSNSRSEMNVSTLELGDSALYLCASSLATSGGGETQYFGPGTRLLVL.

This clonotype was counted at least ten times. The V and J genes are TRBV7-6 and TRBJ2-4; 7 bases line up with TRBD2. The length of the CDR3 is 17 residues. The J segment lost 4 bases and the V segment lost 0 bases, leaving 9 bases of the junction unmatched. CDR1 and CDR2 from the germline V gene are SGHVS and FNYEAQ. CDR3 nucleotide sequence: TGTGCCAGCAGCTTAGCCCCGCCCGGTAGCGGGAAAAACATTCAGTACTTC. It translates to CASSLAPPGSGKNIQYF.

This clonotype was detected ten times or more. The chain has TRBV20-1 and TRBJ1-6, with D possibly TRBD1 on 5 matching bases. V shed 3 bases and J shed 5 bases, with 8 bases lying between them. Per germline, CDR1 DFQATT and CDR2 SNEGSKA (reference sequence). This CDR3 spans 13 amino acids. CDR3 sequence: CSASRDDNSPLHF. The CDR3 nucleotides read TGCAGTGCTAGCAGGGACGATAATTCACCCCTCCACTTT.

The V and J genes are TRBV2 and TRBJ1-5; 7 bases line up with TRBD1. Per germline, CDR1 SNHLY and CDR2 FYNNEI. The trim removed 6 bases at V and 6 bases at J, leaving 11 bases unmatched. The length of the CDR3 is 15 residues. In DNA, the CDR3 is TGTGCCAGCAGCGCAAATACAGGGGCGGGTCAGCCCCAGCATTTT. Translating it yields CASSANTGAGQPQHF.